What follows is one TCR beta chain and its context. The antigen is undetermined. The sample comes from a study of T cell responses to AZD1222 COVID-19 vaccine. Sequencing was performed with immunoSEQ multiplex PCR; in TCRdb, only in-frame clones are kept and a portion is missing. The sample contains 180,000 or so clones, just over 90% of which appear only once. General study points: Repertoires were sampled only after the peak T cell response. Only 5 or 6 people who got AZD1222 tested seropositive at baseline.

Germline trimming cut 3 bases from V and 6 bases from J; bases unmatched to any gene: 4. CDR3 length: 12 residues. Germline CDR1 and CDR2: SQVTM and ANQGSEA. This chain joins TRBV29-1 and TRBJ2-7; 8 nucleotides align to TRBD1. This sequence originates from an adult who received the AZD1222 COVID-19 vaccine. The sequencing used peripheral blood, collected 28 days after the second AZD1222 dose. The CDR3 spells CSVDAQGGEQYF. The CDR3 bases are TGCAGCGTTGACGCACAGGGGGGCGAGCAGTACTTC.